Following are 18 T cell receptor beta chains from one sample sequenced in a study of T-cell reconstitution after alpha-beta-depleted transplantation in children. As it was prepared, the TCRbeta library received unique molecular identifiers. TCRdb fed the PCR reads into MiXCR, producing one record per CDR3 protein. The data show 780,000 or so distinct CDR3 sequences, roughly 16% seen once. This material consisted of PBMCs, mostly from graft donor cells, taken 360 days after TCRalphabeta/CD19-depleted stem cell transplant. The source of these receptors is a male patient between 5 and 17 years old who had a stem cell transplant for acute lymphoblastic leukemia, so the T cells may come from the graft donor.

CDR3 protein: CASSAFYTSGGPHEQFF. Here the CDR3 DNA reads TGTGCCAGCAGCGCCTTTTATACTAGCGGGGGGCCGCATGAGCAGTTCTTC. The chain is built from TRBV9 and TRBJ2-1; 12 bases fit TRBD2. The CDR3 is 17 amino acids. J gave up 8 bases and V 3 bases, and 12 bases lay outside the gene matches. The germline gives CDR1 SGDLS, CDR2 YYNGEE.

This clonotype was picked up many times. The chain employs TRBV12-3 or TRBV12-4 and TRBJ2-7, with D unresolved. V lost 8 bases to trimming and J lost 3 bases, with 17 bases between them. The CDR3 runs 14 residues. The CDR3 is CASARGQGNYEQYF. DNA for the CDR3: TGTGCCAGCGCCCGAGGTCAAGGGAACTACGAGCAGTACTTC.

Of note for this clonotype: This clone may be a read error of a much larger clone one base away. The chain has TRBV4-1 and TRBJ2-3, with 8 bases matching TRBD2. The V segment lost 8 bases and the J segment 7 bases; nucleotides outside the gene matches: 14. CDR1 is MGHRA, CDR2 YSYEKL, per germline. This CDR3 spans 15 amino acids. This CDR3 is CASWPFGGRMNTQYF. The CDR3 coding sequence is TGCGCCAGCTGGCCCTTCGGCGGGAGGATGAATACGCAGTATTTT.

This clonotype has only a few counts. The chain recombines TRBV4-1 with TRBJ2-7; D might be TRBD1 (5 bases). V was shortened by 4 bases and J by 2 bases, with 18 bases between the two germline ends. This CDR3 comprises 16 residues. Looked up from germline, CDR1 is MGHRA and CDR2 is YSYEKL. The CDR3 bases are TGCGCCAGCAGCCCCCTCGCAGGGTCCACCGCCTACGAGCAGTACTTC. Translated: CASSPLAGSTAYEQYF.

This clonotype was observed many times. V and J are TRBV11-2 and TRBJ1-3; 7 positions agree with TRBD1. The trim removed 6 bases at V and 1 base at J, leaving 12 bases unmatched. Germline CDR1 and CDR2: SGHAT and FQNNGV. The CDR3 is 17 residues long. The CDR3 DNA is TGTGCCAGCAGTTCAAAAACGACAGGGCAATCTGGAAACACCATATATTTT. Encoded protein: CASSSKTTGQSGNTIYF.

The chain is built from TRBV18 and TRBJ2-5; no definite D call. This CDR3 contains 15 residues. Trimming removed 3 bases at V and 5 bases at J, with 16 bases between. The germline V gene encodes CDR1 KGHSH and CDR2 LQKENI. The chain's CDR3 is CASSPWQSPGETQYF. CDR3 bases: TGTGCCAGCTCACCGTGGCAGAGCCCTGGGGAGACCCAGTACTTC.

The J gene is TRBJ2-7, the V gene TRBV5-1; D is tentatively TRBD1 or TRBD2 (6 bases each). Germline loops: CDR1 SGHRS, CDR2 YFSETQ. This CDR3 has 17 amino acids. Trimming pared 4 bases from V and 0 bases from J, leaving 20 bases between. The CDR3, as DNA: TGCGCCAGCAGCAGGGGGAATAGCGGACGGAGCTCCTACGAGCAGTACTTC. This encodes CASSRGNSGRSSYEQYF.

The chain uses TRBV5-1 and TRBJ1-4; TRBD1 matches at 9 bases. Germline values: CDR1 SGHRS, CDR2 YFSETQ. V trimming: 2 bases; J trimming: 8 bases; junction bases outside the gene matches: 7. The CDR3 is 15 residues long. The chain's CDR3 is CASSFLQGANEKLFF. The CDR3 region has the DNA TGCGCCAGCAGCTTCTTACAGGGGGCAAACGAAAAACTGTTTTTT.

A single count supports this clonotype. The junction shows a germline mismatch at one end, possibly a read error. CDR3 protein: CVSSLYGSSADTQYF. CDR3 in DNA: TGTGTCAGCAGTTTGTACGGGAGTAGCGCAGATACGCAGTATTTT. The chain links TRBV27 to TRBJ2-3; possible D gene TRBD2, 6 bases. The CDR3 spans 15 residues. Per germline, CDR1 MNHEY and CDR2 SMNVEV (reference sequence).

This clonotype was found many times. The chain joins TRBV5-1 to TRBJ2-7; D is possibly TRBD1 or TRBD2 (6 bases each). This CDR3 region has 14 residues. CDR1 is SGHRS, CDR2 YFSETQ, per germline. The germline V and J ends were trimmed by 4 bases and 6 bases, with 17 bases remaining between them. The CDR3, as DNA: TGCGCCAGCAGCCTCATGGGCTGGGGGGCCGAGCAGTACTTC. Translating gives CASSLMGWGAEQYF.

This clonotype has a handful of counts. V usage is TRBV11-2 and J usage is TRBJ2-7; 12 bases line up with TRBD2. CDR1 and CDR2 from the germline V gene are SGHAT and FQNNGV. The CDR3 runs 16 residues. The trim removed 2 bases at V and 2 bases at J, leaving 4 bases unmatched. CDR3: CASSLPTSGSPYEQYF. The DNA of the CDR3 is TGTGCCAGCAGCTTACCGACTAGCGGGAGTCCCTACGAGCAGTACTTC.

The gene calls are TRBV20-1 and TRBJ1-1, with 8 bases that match TRBD1. Trimming removed 6 bases from V and 2 bases from J; junction bases left unmatched: 5. Germline V lookup: CDR1 DFQATT, CDR2 SNEGSKA (reference sequence). CDR3 length equals 13 residues. The CDR3 DNA is TGCAGTGCCGCCGACAGGGGTAACACTGAAGCTTTCTTT. Translation gives CSAADRGNTEAFF.

This clonotype turned up a few times. The chain recombines TRBV12-3 or TRBV12-4 with TRBJ2-5; D is ambiguous. Trimming shortened V by 6 bases and J by 8 bases, and 10 bases separated the two germline ends. The CDR3 has 11 amino acids. The CDR3 loop is CASRTLDTQYF. The CDR3 nucleotides read TGTGCCAGCAGAACTCTAGATACCCAGTACTTC.

The chain combines TRBV11-1 with TRBJ2-1; D is perhaps TRBD2 (6 bases). Trimming took off 3 bases at V and 4 bases at J, with 13 bases between the two ends. The CDR3 has 15 residues. Germline V gene data show CDR1 as SGHAT and CDR2 as FQDESV (reference sequence). CDR3 coding DNA: TGTGCCAGCAGCTTTGATGTGACTAGTTACAATGAGCAGTTCTTC. Translating it yields CASSFDVTSYNEQFF. Full variable domain (outside the CDR3, taken from reference TRBV11-1 and TRBJ2-1): EAEVAQSPRYKITEKSQAVAFWCDPISGHATLYWYRQILGQGPELLVQFQDESVVDDSQLPKDRFSAERLKGVDSTLKIQPAELGDSAMYLCASSFDVTSYNEQFFGPGTRLTVL.

The chain links TRBV10-3 to TRBJ2-3; the match to TRBD2 covers 14 bases. Germline V CDR1 and CDR2: ENHRY, SYGVKD. This CDR3 spans 18 amino acids. V lost 5 bases to trimming and J lost 3 bases; unmatched junction nucleotides: 10. The DNA for the CDR3 is TGTGCCATCAGTATGACTAGCGGGAGGGCGACGAGGACAGATACGCAGTATTTT. Protein sequence: CAISMTSGRATRTDTQYF.

The V call is TRBV4-2, the J call TRBJ2-4; perhaps TRBD2 as D (5 bases). Trimming removed 1 base from V and 0 bases from J, with 10 bases in between. Germline CDR1 LGHNA, CDR2 YNFKEQ. The CDR3 runs to 16 residues. The CDR3 region is CASSQASGLAKNIQYF. The CDR3 coding sequence is TGTGCCAGCAGCCAAGCTTCCGGACTAGCCAAAAACATTCAGTACTTC.

The sample holds a few counts of this clonotype. V and J are TRBV6-1 and TRBJ2-7; TRBD1 matches at 7 bases. Germline assignment: CDR1 MNHNS and CDR2 SASEGT. V was pared by 2 bases and J by 2 bases, with 12 bases of the junction left unmatched. This CDR3 region has 17 residues. The CDR3 DNA reads as TGTGCCAGCAGTGAACCCCGGACAGGCTGGGTACCCTACGAGCAGTACTTC. This gives the protein CASSEPRTGWVPYEQYF.

The V call is TRBV3-1, the J call TRBJ2-2; D is ambiguous. V was shortened by 1 base and J by 6 bases, with 9 bases between the two germline ends. Germline V gene lookup returns CDR1 LGHDT and CDR2 YNNKEL (reference sequence). CDR3 length equals 14 residues. The DNA of the CDR3 is TGTGCCAGCAGCCAAGGACCGAGCCCCGGGGAGCTGTTTTTT. Encoded protein: CASSQGPSPGELFF.